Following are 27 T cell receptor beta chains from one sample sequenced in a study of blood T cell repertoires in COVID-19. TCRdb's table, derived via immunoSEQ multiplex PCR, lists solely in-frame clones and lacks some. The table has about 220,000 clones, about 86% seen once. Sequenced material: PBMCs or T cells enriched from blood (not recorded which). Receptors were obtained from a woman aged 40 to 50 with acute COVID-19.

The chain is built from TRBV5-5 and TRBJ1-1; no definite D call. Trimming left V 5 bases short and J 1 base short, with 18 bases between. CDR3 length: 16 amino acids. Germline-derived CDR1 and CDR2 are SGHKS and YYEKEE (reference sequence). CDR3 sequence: CASRLGTGFGNTEAFF. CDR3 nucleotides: TGTGCCAGCAGGCTAGGAACGGGGTTTGGGAACACTGAAGCTTTCTTT.

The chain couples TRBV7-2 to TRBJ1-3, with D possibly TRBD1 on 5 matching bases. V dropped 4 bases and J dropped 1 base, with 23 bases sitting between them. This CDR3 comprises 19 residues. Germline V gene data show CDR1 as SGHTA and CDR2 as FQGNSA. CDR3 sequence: CASSYGRGLLLQSGNTIYF. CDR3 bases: TGTGCCAGCAGCTACGGGAGGGGACTCCTATTGCAATCTGGAAACACCATATATTTT. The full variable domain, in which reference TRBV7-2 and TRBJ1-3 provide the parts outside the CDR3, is GAGVSQSPSNKVTEKGKDVELRCDPISGHTALYWYRQSLGQGLEFLIYFQGNSAPDKSGLPSDRFSAERTGGSVSTLTIQRTQQEDSAVYLCASSYGRGLLLQSGNTIYFGEGSWLTVV.

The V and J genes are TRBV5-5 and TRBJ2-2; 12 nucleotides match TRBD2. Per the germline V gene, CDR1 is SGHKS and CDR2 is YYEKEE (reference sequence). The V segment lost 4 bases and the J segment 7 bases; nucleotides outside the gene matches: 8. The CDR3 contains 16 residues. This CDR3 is CASSTRLAGVGGELFF. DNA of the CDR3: TGTGCCAGCAGCACACGACTAGCGGGGGTAGGCGGGGAGCTGTTTTTT.

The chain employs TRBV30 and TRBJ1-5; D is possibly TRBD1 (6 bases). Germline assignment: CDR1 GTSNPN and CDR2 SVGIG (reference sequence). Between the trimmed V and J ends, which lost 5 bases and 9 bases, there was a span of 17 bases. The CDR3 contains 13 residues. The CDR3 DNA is TGTGCCTGGCAGGACAGTACCTTGGGGCCCCAGCATTTT. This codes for CAWQDSTLGPQHF.

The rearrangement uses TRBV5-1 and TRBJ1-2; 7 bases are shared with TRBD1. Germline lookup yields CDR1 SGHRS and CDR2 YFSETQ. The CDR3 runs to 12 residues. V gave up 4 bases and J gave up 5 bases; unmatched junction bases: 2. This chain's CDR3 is CASSTTGYGYTF. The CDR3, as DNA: TGCGCCAGCAGCACGACAGGGTATGGCTACACCTTC. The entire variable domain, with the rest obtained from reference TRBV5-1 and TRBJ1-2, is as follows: KAGVTQTPRYLIKTRGQQVTLSCSPISGHRSVSWYQQTPGQGLQFLFEYFSETQRNKGNFPGRFSGRQFSNSRSEMNVSTLELGDSALYLCASSTTGYGYTFGSGTRLTVV.

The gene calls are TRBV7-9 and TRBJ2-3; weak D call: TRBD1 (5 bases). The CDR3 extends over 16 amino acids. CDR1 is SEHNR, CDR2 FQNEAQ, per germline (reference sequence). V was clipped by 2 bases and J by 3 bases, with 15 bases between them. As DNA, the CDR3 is TGTGCCAGCAGCTTAAGGTCTGGGGCCAAAACAGATACGCAGTATTTT. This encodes CASSLRSGAKTDTQYF.

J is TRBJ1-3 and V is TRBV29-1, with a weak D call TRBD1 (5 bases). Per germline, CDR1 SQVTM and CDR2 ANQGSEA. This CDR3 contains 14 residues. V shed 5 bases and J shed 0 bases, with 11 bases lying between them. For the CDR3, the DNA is TGCAGCGTTTGGGGGGGATTCTCTGGAAACACCATATATTTT. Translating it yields CSVWGGFSGNTIYF.

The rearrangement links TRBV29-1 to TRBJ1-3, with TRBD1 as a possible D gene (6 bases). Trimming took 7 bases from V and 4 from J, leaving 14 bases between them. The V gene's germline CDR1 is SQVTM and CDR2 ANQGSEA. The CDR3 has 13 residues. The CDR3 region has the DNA TGCAGCGCTGGGGGGGCTTCGGGAAACACCATATATTTT. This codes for CSAGGASGNTIYF. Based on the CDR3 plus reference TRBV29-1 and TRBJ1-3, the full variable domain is SAVISQKPSRDICQRGTSLTIQCQVDSQVTMMFWYRQQPGQSLTLIATANQGSEATYESGFVIDKFPISRPNLTFSTLTVSNMSPEDSSIYLCSAGGASGNTIYFGEGSWLTVV.

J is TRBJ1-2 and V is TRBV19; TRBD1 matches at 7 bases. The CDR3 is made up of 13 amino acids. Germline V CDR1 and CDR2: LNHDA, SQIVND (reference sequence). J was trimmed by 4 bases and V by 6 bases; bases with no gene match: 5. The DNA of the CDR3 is TGTGCCAGTAGCCCGACAGGGACCTATGGCTACACCTTC. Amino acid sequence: CASSPTGTYGYTF.

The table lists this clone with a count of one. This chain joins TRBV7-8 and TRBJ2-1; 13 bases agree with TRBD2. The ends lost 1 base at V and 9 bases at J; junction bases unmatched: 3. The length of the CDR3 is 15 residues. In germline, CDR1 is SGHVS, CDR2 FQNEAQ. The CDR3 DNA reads TGTGCCAGCAGCTTAGTAACTAGCGGGAGGGGTGAGCAGTTCTTC. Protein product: CASSLVTSGRGEQFF.

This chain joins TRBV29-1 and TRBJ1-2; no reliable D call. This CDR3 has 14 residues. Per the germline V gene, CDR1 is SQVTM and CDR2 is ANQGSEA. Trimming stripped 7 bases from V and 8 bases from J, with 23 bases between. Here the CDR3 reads CSGYAGRERGGYTF. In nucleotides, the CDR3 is TGCAGCGGATACGCCGGACGGGAGCGAGGAGGCTACACCTTC.

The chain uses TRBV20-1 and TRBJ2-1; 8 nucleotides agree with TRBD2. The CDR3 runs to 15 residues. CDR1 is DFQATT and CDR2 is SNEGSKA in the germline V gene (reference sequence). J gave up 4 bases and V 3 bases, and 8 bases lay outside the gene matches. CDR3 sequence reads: CSASILAALYNEQFF. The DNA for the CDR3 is TGCAGTGCTAGTATACTAGCGGCTTTATACAATGAGCAGTTCTTC.

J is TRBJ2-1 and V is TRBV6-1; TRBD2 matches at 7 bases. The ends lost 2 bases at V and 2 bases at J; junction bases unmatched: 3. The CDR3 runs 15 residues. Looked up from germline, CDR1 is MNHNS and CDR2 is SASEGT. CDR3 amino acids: CASSERGDPYNEQFF. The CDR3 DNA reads TGTGCCAGCAGTGAACGGGGGGATCCCTACAATGAGCAGTTCTTC.

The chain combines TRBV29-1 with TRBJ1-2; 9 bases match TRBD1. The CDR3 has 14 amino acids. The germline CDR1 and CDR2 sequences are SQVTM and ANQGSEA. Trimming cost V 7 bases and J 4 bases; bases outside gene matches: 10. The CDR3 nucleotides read TGCAGCGGGAGAACAGGGGGCGCAGGCTATGGCTACACCTTC. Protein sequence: CSGRTGGAGYGYTF.

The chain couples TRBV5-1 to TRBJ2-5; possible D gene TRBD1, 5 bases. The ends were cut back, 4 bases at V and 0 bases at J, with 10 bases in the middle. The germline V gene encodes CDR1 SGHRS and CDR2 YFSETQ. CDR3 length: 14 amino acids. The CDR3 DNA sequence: TGCGCCAGCAGCCAGGGTGGGTACCAAGAGACCCAGTACTTC. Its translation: CASSQGGYQETQYF.

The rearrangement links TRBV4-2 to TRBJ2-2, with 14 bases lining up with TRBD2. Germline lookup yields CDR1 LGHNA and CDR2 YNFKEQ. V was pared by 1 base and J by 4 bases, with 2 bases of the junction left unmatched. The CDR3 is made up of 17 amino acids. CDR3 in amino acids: CASSQAGTSGGTGELFF. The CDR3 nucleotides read TGTGCCAGCAGCCAAGCCGGGACTAGCGGGGGCACCGGGGAGCTGTTTTTT.

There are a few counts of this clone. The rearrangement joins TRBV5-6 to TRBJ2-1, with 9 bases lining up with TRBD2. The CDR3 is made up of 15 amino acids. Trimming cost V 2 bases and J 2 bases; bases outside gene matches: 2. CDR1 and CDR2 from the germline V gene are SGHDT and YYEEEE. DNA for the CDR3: TGTGCCAGCAGCTTTACTAGCGGGCCCTACAATGAGCAGTTCTTC. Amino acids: CASSFTSGPYNEQFF.

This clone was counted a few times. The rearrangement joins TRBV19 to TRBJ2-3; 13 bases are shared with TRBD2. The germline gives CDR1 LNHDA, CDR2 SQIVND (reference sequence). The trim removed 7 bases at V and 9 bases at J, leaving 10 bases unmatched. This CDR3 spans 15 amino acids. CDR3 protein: CASTVGTSGVGTQYF. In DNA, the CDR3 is TGTGCCAGTACCGTCGGGACTAGCGGGGTGGGCACGCAGTATTTT.

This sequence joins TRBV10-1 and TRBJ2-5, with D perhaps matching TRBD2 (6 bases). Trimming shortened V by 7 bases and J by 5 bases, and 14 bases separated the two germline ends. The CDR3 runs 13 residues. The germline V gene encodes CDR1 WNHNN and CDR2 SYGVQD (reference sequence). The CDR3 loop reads CASTGTVRETQYF. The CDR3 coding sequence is TGCGCCAGCACCGGGACTGTACGGGAGACCCAGTACTTC.

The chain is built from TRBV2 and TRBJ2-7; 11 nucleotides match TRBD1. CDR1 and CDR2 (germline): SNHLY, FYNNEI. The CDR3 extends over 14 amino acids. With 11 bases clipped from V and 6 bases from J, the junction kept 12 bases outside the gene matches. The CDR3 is CALSPRDRGSEQYF. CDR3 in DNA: TGTGCCTTATCTCCCCGGGACAGGGGGAGCGAGCAGTACTTC.

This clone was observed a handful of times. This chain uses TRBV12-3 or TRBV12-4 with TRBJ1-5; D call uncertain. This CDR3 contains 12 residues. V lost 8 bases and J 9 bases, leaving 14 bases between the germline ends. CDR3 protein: CASGGPGGPQHF. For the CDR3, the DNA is TGTGCCAGCGGCGGCCCAGGAGGGCCCCAGCATTTT.

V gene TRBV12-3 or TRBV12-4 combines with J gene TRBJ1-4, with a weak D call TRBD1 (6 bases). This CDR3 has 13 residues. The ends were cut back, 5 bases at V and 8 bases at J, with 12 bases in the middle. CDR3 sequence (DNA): TGTGCCAGCAGTCGGACAGCGATGGAAAAACTGTTTTTT. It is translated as CASSRTAMEKLFF.

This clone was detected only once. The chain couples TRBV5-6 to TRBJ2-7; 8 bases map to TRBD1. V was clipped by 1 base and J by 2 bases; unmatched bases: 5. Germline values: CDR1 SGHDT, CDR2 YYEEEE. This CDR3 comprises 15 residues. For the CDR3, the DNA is TGTGCCAGCAGCTTGCGACAGGGGCTCCCCTACGAGCAGTACTTC. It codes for CASSLRQGLPYEQYF.

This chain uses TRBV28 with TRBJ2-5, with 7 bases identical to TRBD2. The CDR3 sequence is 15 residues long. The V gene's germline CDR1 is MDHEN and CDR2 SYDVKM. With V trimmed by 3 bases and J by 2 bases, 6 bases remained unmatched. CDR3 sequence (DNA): TGTGCCAGCAGTTTCAAGGGAGGGTGGCAAGAGACCCAGTACTTC. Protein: CASSFKGGWQETQYF.

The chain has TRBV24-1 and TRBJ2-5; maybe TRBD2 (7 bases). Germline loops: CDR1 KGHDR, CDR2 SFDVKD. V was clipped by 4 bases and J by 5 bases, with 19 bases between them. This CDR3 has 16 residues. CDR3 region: CATSERDKREVETQYF. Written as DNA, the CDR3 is TGTGCCACCAGTGAGAGGGACAAACGGGAGGTTGAGACCCAGTACTTC.

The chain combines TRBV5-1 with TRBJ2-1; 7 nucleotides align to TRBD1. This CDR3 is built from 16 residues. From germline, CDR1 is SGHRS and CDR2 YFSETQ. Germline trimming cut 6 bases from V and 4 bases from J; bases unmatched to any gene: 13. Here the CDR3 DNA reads TGCGCCAGCAACTCCCCCGGGACAGAGGGTTACAATGAGCAGTTCTTC. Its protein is CASNSPGTEGYNEQFF.

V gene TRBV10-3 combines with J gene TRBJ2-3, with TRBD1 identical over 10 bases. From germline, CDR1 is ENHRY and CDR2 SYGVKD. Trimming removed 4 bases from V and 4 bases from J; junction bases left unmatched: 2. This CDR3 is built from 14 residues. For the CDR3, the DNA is TGTGCCATCAGTGGGGGACAGGGGTCAGATACGCAGTATTTT. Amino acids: CAISGGQGSDTQYF.